This entry concerns a single T cell receptor beta chain. No antigen is known for it. The PCR contained 60 Vbeta and 13 Jbeta primers. Data came from immunoSEQ multiplex PCR; TCRdb stores just in-frame clones and leaves some out. The sample data list 100,000 to 150,000 clones. This specimen comes from a study of cytomegalovirus exposure and HLA in healthy donors. Notes on the study in general: Cytomegalovirus status, reportedly, was diagnosed with high specificity and sensitivity by the classifier. Usually a TCR sequence was rare, but some public TCRs were found in many donors.

In germline, CDR1 is SGHRS, CDR2 YFSETQ. The CDR3 consists of 17 residues. Deletions cut 5 bases from V and 4 bases from J, with 22 bases between. The sample taken for sequencing was PBMCs. The receptor was derived from a woman in her thirties or forties in good health and CMV-seropositive. The V call is TRBV5-1, the J call TRBJ2-1; a weak D match, TRBD2 (6 bases). DNA of the CDR3: TGCGCCAGCAGTTTTTTCGGGAGTGGTGGGTTATACAATGAGCAGTTCTTC. Its translation: CASSFFGSGGLYNEQFF.